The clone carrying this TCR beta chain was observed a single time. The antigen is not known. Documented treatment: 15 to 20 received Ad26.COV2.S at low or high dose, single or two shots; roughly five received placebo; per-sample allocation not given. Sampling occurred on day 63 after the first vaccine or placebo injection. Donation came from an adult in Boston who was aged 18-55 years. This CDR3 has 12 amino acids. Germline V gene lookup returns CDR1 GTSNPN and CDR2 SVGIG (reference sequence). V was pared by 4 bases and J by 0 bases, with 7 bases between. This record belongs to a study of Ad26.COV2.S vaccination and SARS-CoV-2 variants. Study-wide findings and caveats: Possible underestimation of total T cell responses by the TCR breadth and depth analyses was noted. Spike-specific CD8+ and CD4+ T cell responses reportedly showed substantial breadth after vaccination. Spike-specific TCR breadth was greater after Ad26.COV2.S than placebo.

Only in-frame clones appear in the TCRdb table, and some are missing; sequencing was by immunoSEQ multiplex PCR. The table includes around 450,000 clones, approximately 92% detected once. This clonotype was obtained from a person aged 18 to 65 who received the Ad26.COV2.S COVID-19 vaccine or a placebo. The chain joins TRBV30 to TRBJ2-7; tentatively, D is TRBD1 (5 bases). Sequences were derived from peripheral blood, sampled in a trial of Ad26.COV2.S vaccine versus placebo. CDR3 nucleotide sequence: TGTGCCTGGAAGACAGACTCCTACGAGCAGTACTTC. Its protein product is CAWKTDSYEQYF.